The text below deals with one TCR beta chain. Original data processing: Counts of nucleated cells, estimated from reference gene primer amplification, were obtained. Profiling relied on immunoSEQ multiplex PCR, and the TCRdb table lists in-frame clones only, not all of them. The V and J calls and clone size come from that table; D and trimming were worked out from the DNA. This table has over 70,000 clones, roughly 78% appearing once. The sample is drawn from a study of blood T cell repertoires in COVID-19. Study-wide background: Samples came from the United States, Italy and Spain, spanning acute and convalescent COVID-19. PBMCs, B-cell-depleted T cells, or T cells provided the cDNA or gDNA that made up the material.

Source material: peripheral blood. The origin of this receptor is an elderly woman with acute or convalescent COVID-19.

CDR3 DNA: TGTGCCAGCAGTGAACAGGCAGGGGGCTCCTACGAGCAGTACTTC. Its translation: CASSEQAGGSYEQYF. The chain carries TRBV2 and TRBJ2-7; 7 bases are a match to TRBD1. V was pared by 2 bases and J by 0 bases, with 4 bases of the junction left unmatched. The V gene's germline CDR1 is SNHLY and CDR2 FYNNEI. The CDR3 contains 15 residues.